The subject of this entry is one TCR beta chain. Its specificity is not known. This record comes from a study of beta chain features in type 1 diabetes. General study points: Shorter TCRB CDR3s, moderately but significantly so, were found in Type 1 diabetes patients in all four CD4+ subsets. Compared to healthy donors, patients appeared to have naive, central memory and Treg TCRB repertoires that were more alike.

Sequencing targeted expressed TCRB transcripts, as all isolated RNA had been reverse transcribed. Here immunoSEQ multiplex PCR was the method, and the copy in TCRdb shows in-frame clones only, minus some. The sample carries 250,000 to 300,000 clones, 24% recorded once. The CDR3 is 14 amino acids. V was shortened by 4 bases and J by 2 bases, with 12 bases between the two germline ends. The V gene's germline CDR1 is SGHTA and CDR2 FQGNSA. One heparinised draw of blood, averaging roughly 110 mL, came from each donor. Sequencing was performed on naive CD4+ T cells from blood. The chain couples TRBV7-2 to TRBJ2-7; TRBD2 is a possible D gene (6 bases). The TCR comes from a woman in her twenties or thirties with type 1 diabetes. CDR3 bases: TGTGCCAGCAGCTCCCTAGCGACCCCCTACGAGCAGTACTTC. Translated: CASSSLATPYEQYF.